This T cell receptor (beta chain) was sequenced in a study of blood T cell repertoires in COVID-19. Overall study context: The United States, Italy and Spain were the sources of the acute and convalescent COVID-19 samples.

The protocol was immunoSEQ multiplex PCR, while the TCRdb copy is restricted to in-frame clones and leaves out a portion. The sample includes hundreds of thousands of clones, just under 90% of them seen just once. Germline V CDR1 and CDR2: MDHEN, SYDVKM. The V and J ends lost 6 bases and 3 bases, in that order; junction bases with no gene match: 8. The CDR3 runs to 15 residues. This clone was recorded once. Cohorts were based on clinical histories the participants reported. Specimen: PBMCs or T cells enriched from blood (not recorded which). This chain links TRBV28 with TRBJ1-2; 9 positions agree with TRBD1. The sequence derives from a woman aged 50 to 60 who had been exposed to COVID-19. The CDR3 DNA reads as TGTGCCAGCAGAACTGGACAGGGGTTGGACTATGGCTACACCTTC. It codes for CASRTGQGLDYGYTF.